These 10 T cell receptor beta chains were sequenced from one sample in a study of blood T cell repertoires in COVID-19. Method: immunoSEQ multiplex PCR; TCRdb's copy keeps in-frame clones and lacks some. The table shows under 350,000 clones, with approximately 89% occurring only once. The sequenced sample was PBMCs or T cells enriched from blood (not recorded which). The receptors stem from a woman aged 55-75 years who had recovered from COVID-19.

The V call is TRBV7-3, the J call TRBJ2-1; 10 bases fit TRBD2. Germline assignment: CDR1 SGHTA and CDR2 FQGTGA. V shed 0 bases and J 8 bases; nucleotides not matched to a gene: 7. The CDR3 is made up of 16 amino acids. CDR3 bases: TGTGCCAGCAGCTTAACCCCCAGCGGGGGGGTTTATGAGCAGTTCTTC. It codes for CASSLTPSGGVYEQFF.

The chain joins TRBV28 to TRBJ1-3, with D tentatively TRBD1 (6 bases). The CDR3 has 15 amino acids. Per germline, CDR1 MDHEN and CDR2 SYDVKM. The V and J ends lost 4 bases and 3 bases respectively, with 13 bases between them. CDR3 in amino acids: CASSSPSGVGNTIYF. Written as DNA, the CDR3 is TGTGCCAGCAGTTCCCCCTCAGGGGTTGGAAACACCATATATTTT.

About this clone itself: The junction shows a germline mismatch at one end, possibly a read error. Written as DNA, the CDR3 is TGCGCCAGCAGCGGGGCAGACTCCTCCGAGCAGTACTTC. Residues: CASSGADSSEQYF. This chain joins TRBV4-1 and TRBJ2-7; D might be TRBD1 (5 bases). This CDR3 is 13 amino acids long. Germline V gene lookup returns CDR1 MGHRA and CDR2 YSYEKL.

The CDR3 loop reads CASSRRTHGPGQGGEKLFF. CDR3 coding DNA: TGTGCCAGCAGTCGGCGCACCCACGGGCCGGGACAGGGAGGAGAAAAACTGTTTTTT. This chain links TRBV28 with TRBJ1-4, with TRBD1 matching over 9 bases. CDR1 is MDHEN, CDR2 SYDVKM, per germline. The V gene end was trimmed by 5 bases and the J gene end by 8 bases; junction bases not matched to a gene: 21. There are 19 residues in the CDR3.

V is TRBV28 and J is TRBJ2-7; D gene ambiguous. Trimming removed 8 bases from V and 3 bases from J, with 8 bases in between. There are 11 residues in the CDR3. Per the germline V gene, CDR1 is MDHEN and CDR2 is SYDVKM. The CDR3 sequence: CASGHSYEQYF. The CDR3, as DNA: TGTGCCAGCGGGCACAGCTACGAGCAGTACTTC.

Concerning this clone: The same CDR3 also results from other DNA sequences found in this sample. This chain uses TRBV7-3 with TRBJ2-2, with TRBD2 as a possible D gene (6 bases). V was shortened by 2 bases and J by 2 bases, with 9 bases between the two germline ends. There are 15 residues in the CDR3. Germline V gene lookup returns CDR1 SGHTA and CDR2 FQGTGA. The CDR3 loop is CASSLRAGNTGELFF. The CDR3 region has the DNA TGTGCCAGCAGCTTACGAGCGGGTAACACCGGGGAGCTGTTTTTT.

The chain links TRBV5-1 to TRBJ2-2; 8 positions agree with TRBD1. CDR1 is SGHRS and CDR2 is YFSETQ in the germline V gene. There are 15 residues in the CDR3. J lost 8 bases, V lost 4 bases, and 10 bases had no gene match. CDR3 amino acids: CASSPRTGTAGELFF. CDR3 sequence (DNA): TGCGCCAGCAGCCCCAGGACAGGGACGGCGGGGGAGCTGTTTTTT.

This clone was detected only once. The gene calls are TRBV20-1 and TRBJ2-7, with D maybe TRBD2 (6 bases). Germline V gene sequence: CDR1 DFQATT, CDR2 SNEGSKA (reference sequence). The CDR3 runs to 13 residues. V was trimmed by 3 bases and J by 5 bases, leaving 14 bases between them. The CDR3 reads CSASGRREDEQYF. The CDR3 coding sequence is TGCAGTGCTAGTGGGAGGCGGGAAGACGAGCAGTACTTC.

The genes are TRBV7-8 and TRBJ2-7, with 7 bases aligning to TRBD1. The length of the CDR3 is 15 residues. Germline trimming cut 6 bases from V and 5 bases from J; bases unmatched to any gene: 13. Germline CDR1 is SGHVS and CDR2 is FQNEAQ. CDR3 coding DNA: TGTGCCAGCAGGCGGTCCGGGACAGTAAAGAACGAGCAGTACTTC. Protein product: CASRRSGTVKNEQYF.

The chain joins TRBV5-1 to TRBJ1-4; TRBD1 matches at 7 bases. J gave up 10 bases and V 5 bases, and 14 bases lay outside the gene matches. CDR3 length equals 15 residues. Germline CDR1 is SGHRS and CDR2 is YFSETQ. The CDR3 sequence is CASRPLDRVDGKLFF. The CDR3 DNA is TGCGCCAGCAGACCCCTCGACAGGGTCGATGGAAAACTGTTTTTT. Full variable domain (rest looked up from reference TRBV5-1 and TRBJ1-4): KAGVTQTPRYLIKTRGQQVTLSCSPISGHRSVSWYQQTPGQGLQFLFEYFSETQRNKGNFPGRFSGRQFSNSRSEMNVSTLELGDSALYLCASRPLDRVDGKLFFGSGTQLSVL.